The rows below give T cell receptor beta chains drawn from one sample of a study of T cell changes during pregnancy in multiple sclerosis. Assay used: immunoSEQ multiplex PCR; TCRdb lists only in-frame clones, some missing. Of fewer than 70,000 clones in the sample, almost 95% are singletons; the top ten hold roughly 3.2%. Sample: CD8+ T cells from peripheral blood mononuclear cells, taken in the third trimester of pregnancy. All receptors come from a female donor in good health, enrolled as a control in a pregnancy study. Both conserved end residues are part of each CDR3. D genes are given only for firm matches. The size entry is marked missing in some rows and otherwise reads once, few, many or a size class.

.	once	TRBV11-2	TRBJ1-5	TGTGCCAGCAGCTTAGATGTCAGGGCGCGCAATCAGCCCCAGCATTTT	CASSLDVRARNQPQHF
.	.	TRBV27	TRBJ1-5	TGTGCCAGCAGTTTAGAGGGAAGCAATCAGCCCCAGCATTTT	CASSLEGSNQPQHF
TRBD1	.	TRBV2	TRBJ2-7	TGTGCCAGCAGTGAAGCCAGAGGGACAGGGAACGAGCAGTACTTC	CASSEARGTGNEQYF
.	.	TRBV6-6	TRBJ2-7	TGTGCCAGCCAGGACAGCCCCTACGAGCAGTACTTC	CASQDSPYEQYF
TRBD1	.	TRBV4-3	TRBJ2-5	TGCGCCAGCAGCCAAGACCTGACAGGGGCTGGGGAGACCCAGTACTTC	CASSQDLTGAGETQYF
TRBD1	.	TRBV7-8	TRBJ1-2	TGTGCCAGCAGCACTCGGACAGGGGTAAACTATGGCTACACCTTC	CASSTRTGVNYGYTF
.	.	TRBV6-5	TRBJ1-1	TGTGCCAGTTCGATCGGGGGGACTGAAGCTTTCTTT	CASSIGGTEAFF
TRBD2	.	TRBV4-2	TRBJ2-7	TGTGCCAGCAGTTACGGGACTAGCGGTTCCTACGAGCAGTACTTC	CASSYGTSGSYEQYF
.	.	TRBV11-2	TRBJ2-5	TGTGCCAGCAGCTTAGTGAGGTGGGAAGAGACCCAGTACTTC	CASSLVRWEETQYF
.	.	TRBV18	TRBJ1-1	TGTGCCAGCTCACCACCGGAGGGCTCCTGGGTGTCCACTGAAGCTTTCTTT	CASSPPEGSWVSTEAFF
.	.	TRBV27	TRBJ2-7	TGTGCCAGCAGTCCTCGGTCGGGCTACGAGCAGTACTTC	CASSPRSGYEQYF
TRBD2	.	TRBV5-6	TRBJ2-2	TGTGCCAGCAGCCCGGGACACTTCGGGAGGGACACCGGGGAGCTGTTTTTT	CASSPGHFGRDTGELFF
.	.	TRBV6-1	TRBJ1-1	TGTGCCAGCAGTGATTATGCCGGGAACACTGAAGCTTTCTTT	CASSDYAGNTEAFF
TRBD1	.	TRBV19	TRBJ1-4	TGTGCCAGTAGTTCAAGGGCGACAGGGTCCACTAATGAAAAACTGTTTTTT	CASSSRATGSTNEKLFF
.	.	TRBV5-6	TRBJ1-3	TGTGCCAGCAGCTTGGTCAGCTCTGGAAACACCATATATTTT	CASSLVSSGNTIYF
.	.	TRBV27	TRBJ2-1	TGTGCCAGCAACGAGGAGGGGTCGACCTACAATGAGCAGTTCTTC	CASNEEGSTYNEQFF
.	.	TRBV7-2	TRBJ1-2	TGTGCCAGCAGCTTAGGGACACTCGACTATGGCTACACCTTC	CASSLGTLDYGYTF
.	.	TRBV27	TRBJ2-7	TGTGCCAGCAGTTCAACGACAGGAACCTACGAGCAGTACTTC	CASSSTTGTYEQYF
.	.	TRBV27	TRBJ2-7	TGTGCCAGCACCCACTCCGGCCGACAGACCAAGGAATCCTACGAGCAGTACTTC	CASTHSGRQTKESYEQYF
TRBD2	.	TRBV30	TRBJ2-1	TGTGCCTGGAGTGTAGGTAGCGGGAACTACAATGAGCAGTTCTTC	CAWSVGSGNYNEQFF
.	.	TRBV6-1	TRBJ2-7	TGTGCCAGCAGTGAAAAGGGCGCGGGTTTCAACGAGCAGTACTTC	CASSEKGAGFNEQYF
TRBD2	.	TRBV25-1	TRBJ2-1	TGTGCCAGCAGTGAAACGGGGGGGGCCCGCAATGAGCAGTTCTTC	CASSETGGARNEQFF
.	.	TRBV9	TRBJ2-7	TGTGCCAGCAGCGTAGGGGCAGACTACGAGCAGTACTTC	CASSVGADYEQYF
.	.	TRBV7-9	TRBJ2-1	TGTGCCAGCAGCCCGAGTTTATATAACAATGAGCAGTTCTTC	CASSPSLYNNEQFF
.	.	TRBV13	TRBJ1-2	TGTGCCAGCAGCGACCGCCGACAGGTTTCCCAAGCTAACTATGGCTACACCTTC	CASSDRRQVSQANYGYTF
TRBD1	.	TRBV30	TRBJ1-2	TGTGCCTGGGAAACAGGGGGCAGCTATGGCTACACCTTC	CAWETGGSYGYTF
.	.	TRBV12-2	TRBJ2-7	TGTGCAAGTCGCTCCGGAGGAGACAGGGGCAGGGGTGACGAGCAGTACTTC	CASRSGGDRGRGDEQYF
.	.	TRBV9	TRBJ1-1	TGTGCCAGCAGCGCCGGGACACCGAACACTGAAGCTTTCTTT	CASSAGTPNTEAFF
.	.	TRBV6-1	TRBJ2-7	TGTGCCAGCAGTGAATCCGCCGTTGCAGGTAGCTCCTACGAGCAGTACTTC	CASSESAVAGSSYEQYF
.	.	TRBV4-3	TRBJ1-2	TGCGCCAGCAGCCAAGATAGGGAGGAGTATGGCTACACCTTC	CASSQDREEYGYTF
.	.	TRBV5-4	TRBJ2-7	TGTGCCAGCAGCCCGGACTTCTACGAGCAGTACTTC	CASSPDFYEQYF
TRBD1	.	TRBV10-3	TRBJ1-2	TGTGCCATCAGTGACCCGGACAGGGGTGGCTATGGCTACACCTTC	CAISDPDRGGYGYTF
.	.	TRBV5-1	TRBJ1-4	TGCGCCAGCAGCACCGCCCAGGATGAAAAACTGTTTTTT	CASSTAQDEKLFF
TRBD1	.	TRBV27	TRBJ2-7	TGTGCCAGCACCCCGGGACAGGGGGGGTACGAGCAGTACTTC	CASTPGQGGYEQYF
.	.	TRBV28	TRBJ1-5	TGTGCCAGCTCTAATCAGCCCCAGCATTTT	CASSNQPQHF
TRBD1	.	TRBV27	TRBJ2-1	TGTGCCAGCAGTTTAACCCCAGGGGGCCTTTCCAATGAGCAGTTCTTC	CASSLTPGGLSNEQFF
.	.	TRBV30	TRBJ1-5	TGTGCCCTGAAGGGGGACGGCAATCAGCCCCAGCATTTT	CALKGDGNQPQHF
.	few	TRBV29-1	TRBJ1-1	TGCAGCGTTGAAGGGGAGCGGGCCGCTTTCTTT	CSVEGERAAFF
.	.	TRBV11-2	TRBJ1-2	TGTGCCAGCAGCTCCCTAGACTGGGATGGCTACACCTTC	CASSSLDWDGYTF
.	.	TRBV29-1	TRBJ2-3	TGCAGCGTTGAAGAACTCACAGATACGCAGTATTTT	CSVEELTDTQYF
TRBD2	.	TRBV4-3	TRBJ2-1	TGCGCCAGCAGCCAAGATGAACTAGCGGATTACAATGAGCAGTTCTTC	CASSQDELADYNEQFF
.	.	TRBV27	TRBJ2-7	TGTGCCAGCAGTTTACTCACTGGCTACGAGCAGTACTTC	CASSLLTGYEQYF
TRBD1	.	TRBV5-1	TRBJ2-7	TGCGCCAGCAGCTTGGAGGGACAGTTCTCCTACGAGCAGTACTTC	CASSLEGQFSYEQYF
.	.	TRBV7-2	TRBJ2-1	TGTGCCAGCAGCTTAGCAGGATATGGGGACAACTCCTACAATGAGCAGTTCTTC	CASSLAGYGDNSYNEQFF
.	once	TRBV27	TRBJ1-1	TGTGCCAGCAGCGGGGGGGGAGCTGAAGCTTTCTTT	CASSGGGAEAFF
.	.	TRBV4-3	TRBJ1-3	TGCGCCAGCAGCCAAGTGCGGTTGATGGTCCCCTCTGGAAACACCATATATTTT	CASSQVRLMVPSGNTIYF
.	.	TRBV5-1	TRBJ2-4	TGCGCCAGCAGCTTTCAGGGCGACATTCAGTACTTC	CASSFQGDIQYF
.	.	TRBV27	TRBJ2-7	TGTGCCAGCAGTAGCGGCGGAACCTACGAGCAGTACTTC	CASSSGGTYEQYF
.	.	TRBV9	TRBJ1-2	TGTGCCAGCAGCGTCGCAGGTCCTAACTATGGCTACACCTTC	CASSVAGPNYGYTF
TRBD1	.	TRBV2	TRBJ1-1	TGTGCCAGCAGTTGGACAGGGGAGGGCGGAAGCATGAACACTGAAGCTTTCTTT	CASSWTGEGGSMNTEAFF
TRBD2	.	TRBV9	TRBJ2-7	TGTGCCAGCAGCGTAGAAGGGGGCGGGGGGGCTTTGGAGCAGTACTTC	CASSVEGGGGALEQYF
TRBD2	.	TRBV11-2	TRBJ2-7	TGTGCCAGCAGCTTAGGGGAGCGGGGGGGCGGTTACGAGCAGTACTTC	CASSLGERGGGYEQYF
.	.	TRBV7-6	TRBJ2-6	TGTGCCAGCAGCTTACCAGCTGGGGCCAACGTCCTGACTTTC	CASSLPAGANVLTF
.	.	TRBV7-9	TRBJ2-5	TGTGCCAGCAGCGAGCGGACCGAAGAGACCCAGTACTTC	CASSERTEETQYF
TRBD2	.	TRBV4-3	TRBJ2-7	TGCGCCAGCAGCCAAGTAGGGAGGGACGAGCAGTACTTC	CASSQVGRDEQYF
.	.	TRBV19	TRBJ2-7	TGTGCCAGTAGTTATCGGCAGGGAATACCCTACGAGCAGTACTTC	CASSYRQGIPYEQYF
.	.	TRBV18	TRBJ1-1	TGTGCCAGCTCAGCCGGGGAGGCTATGAACACTGAAGCTTTCTTT	CASSAGEAMNTEAFF
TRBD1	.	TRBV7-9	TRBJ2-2	TGTGCCAGCAGCCCCGGGACAGGGGGCACCGGGGAGCTGTTTTTT	CASSPGTGGTGELFF
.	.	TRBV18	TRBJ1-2	TGTGCCAGCTCACATACTTCGGGGGATAGTGGCTACACCTTC	CASSHTSGDSGYTF